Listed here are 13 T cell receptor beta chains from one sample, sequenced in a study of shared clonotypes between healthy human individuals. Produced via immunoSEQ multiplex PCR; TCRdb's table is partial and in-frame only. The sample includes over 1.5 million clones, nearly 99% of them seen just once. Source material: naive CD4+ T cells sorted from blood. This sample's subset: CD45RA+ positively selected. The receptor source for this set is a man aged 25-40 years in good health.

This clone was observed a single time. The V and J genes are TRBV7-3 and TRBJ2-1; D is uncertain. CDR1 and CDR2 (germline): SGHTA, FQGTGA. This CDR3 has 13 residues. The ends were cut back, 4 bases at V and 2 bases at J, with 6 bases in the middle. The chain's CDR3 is CASSSPAYNEQFF. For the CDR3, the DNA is TGTGCCAGCAGCTCCCCTGCCTACAATGAGCAGTTCTTC.

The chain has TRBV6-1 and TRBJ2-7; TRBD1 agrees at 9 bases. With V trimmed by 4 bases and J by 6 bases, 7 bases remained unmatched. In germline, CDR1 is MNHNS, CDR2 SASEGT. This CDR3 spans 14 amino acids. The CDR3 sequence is CASSGTTGGLEQYF. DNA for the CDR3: TGTGCCAGCAGTGGCACCACAGGGGGCCTCGAGCAGTACTTC.

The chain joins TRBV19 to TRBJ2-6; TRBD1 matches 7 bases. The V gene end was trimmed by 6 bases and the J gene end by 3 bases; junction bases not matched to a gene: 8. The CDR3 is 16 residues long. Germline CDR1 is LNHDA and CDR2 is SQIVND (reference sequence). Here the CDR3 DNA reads TGTGCCAGTAGCCGAGAGACAGGGTATGGGGCCAACGTCCTGACTTTC. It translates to CASSRETGYGANVLTF.

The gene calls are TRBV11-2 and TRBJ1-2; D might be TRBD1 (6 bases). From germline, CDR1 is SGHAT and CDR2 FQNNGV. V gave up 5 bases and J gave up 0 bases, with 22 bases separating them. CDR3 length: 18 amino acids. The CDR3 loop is CASSLAGTPTFTNYGYTF. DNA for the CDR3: TGTGCCAGCAGCCTTGCCGGGACACCGACTTTTACTAACTATGGCTACACCTTC.

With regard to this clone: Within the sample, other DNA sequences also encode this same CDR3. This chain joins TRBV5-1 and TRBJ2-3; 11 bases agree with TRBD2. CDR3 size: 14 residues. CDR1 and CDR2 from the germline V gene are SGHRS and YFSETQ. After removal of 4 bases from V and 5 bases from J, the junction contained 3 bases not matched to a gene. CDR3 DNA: TGCGCCAGCAGCCCTGGACTAGCGGGAGATACGCAGTATTTT. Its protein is CASSPGLAGDTQYF.

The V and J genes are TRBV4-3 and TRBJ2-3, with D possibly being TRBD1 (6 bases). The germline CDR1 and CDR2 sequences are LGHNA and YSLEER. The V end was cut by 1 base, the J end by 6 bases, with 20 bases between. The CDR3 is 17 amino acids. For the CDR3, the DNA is TGCGCCAGCAGCCAAGGGTCTGGCAGGGGTGTCGCGGATACGCAGTATTTT. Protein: CASSQGSGRGVADTQYF.

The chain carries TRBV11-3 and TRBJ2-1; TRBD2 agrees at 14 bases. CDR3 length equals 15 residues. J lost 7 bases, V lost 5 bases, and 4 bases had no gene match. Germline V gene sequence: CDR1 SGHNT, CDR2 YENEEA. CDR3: CASSPGLAGVNEQFF. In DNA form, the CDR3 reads TGTGCCAGCAGCCCGGGACTAGCGGGAGTTAATGAGCAGTTCTTC.

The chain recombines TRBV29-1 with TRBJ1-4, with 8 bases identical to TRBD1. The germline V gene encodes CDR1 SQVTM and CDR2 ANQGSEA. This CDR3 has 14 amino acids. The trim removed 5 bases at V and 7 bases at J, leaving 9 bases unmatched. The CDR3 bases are TGCAGCGTTTGGAACACAGGGGGAAGTGAAAAACTGTTTTTT. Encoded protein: CSVWNTGGSEKLFF.

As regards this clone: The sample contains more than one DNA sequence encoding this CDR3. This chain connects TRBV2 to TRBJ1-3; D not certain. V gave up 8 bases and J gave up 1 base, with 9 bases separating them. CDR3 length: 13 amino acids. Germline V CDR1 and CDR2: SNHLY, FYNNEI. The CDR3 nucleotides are TGTGCCAGCTCTGGGGATTCTGGAAACACCATATATTTT. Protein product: CASSGDSGNTIYF.

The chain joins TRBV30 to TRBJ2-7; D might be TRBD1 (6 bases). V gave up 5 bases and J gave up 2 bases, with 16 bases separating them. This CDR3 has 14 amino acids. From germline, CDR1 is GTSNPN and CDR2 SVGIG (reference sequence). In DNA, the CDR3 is TGTGCCTGGGGGGGCAACCCAACCCCCTACGAGCAGTACTTC. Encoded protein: CAWGGNPTPYEQYF.

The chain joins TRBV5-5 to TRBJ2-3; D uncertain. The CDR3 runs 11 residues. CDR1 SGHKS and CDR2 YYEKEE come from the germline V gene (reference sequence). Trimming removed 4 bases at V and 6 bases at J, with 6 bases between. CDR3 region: CASSPDDTQYF. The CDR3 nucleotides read TGTGCCAGCAGCCCCGATGATACGCAGTATTTT.

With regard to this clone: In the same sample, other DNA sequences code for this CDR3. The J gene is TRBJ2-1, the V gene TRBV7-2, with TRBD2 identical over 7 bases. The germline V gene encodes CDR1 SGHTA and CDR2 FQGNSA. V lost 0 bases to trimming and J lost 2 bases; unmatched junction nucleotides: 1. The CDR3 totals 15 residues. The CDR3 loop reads CASSLAGGAYNEQFF. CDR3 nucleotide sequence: TGTGCCAGCAGCTTAGCGGGGGGGGCCTACAATGAGCAGTTCTTC.

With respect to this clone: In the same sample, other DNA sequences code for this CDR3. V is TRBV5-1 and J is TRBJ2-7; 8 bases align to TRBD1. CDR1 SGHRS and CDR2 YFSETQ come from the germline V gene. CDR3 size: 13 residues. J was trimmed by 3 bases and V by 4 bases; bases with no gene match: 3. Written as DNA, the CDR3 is TGCGCCAGCAGCCCGGGACAGGTCTACGAGCAGTACTTC. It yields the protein CASSPGQVYEQYF.